A selection of T cell receptor beta chains follows, all from one sample in a study of blood T cell repertoires in COVID-19. Here immunoSEQ multiplex PCR was the method, and the copy in TCRdb shows in-frame clones only, minus some. This table holds around 300,000 clones, 75% to 90% found once. Material: peripheral blood. The receptors originated from a woman in her sixties or seventies with acute or convalescent COVID-19. Both conserved end residues are part of each CDR3. The order of the fields is V gene, clone size, D gene, J gene, CDR3 DNA, CDR3 protein. D genes are given only for firm matches. Size values are once, few and many counts, or a class for expanded clones, and some rows have none.

>TRBV7-3|.|.|TRBJ2-5
TGTGCCAGCAGCTTAAAAGGGGGCCAAGAGACCCAGTACTTC
CASSLKGGQETQYF
>TRBV5-1|.|TRBD1|TRBJ1-1
TGCGCCAGCAGCGACCAGACAGGGGGCCTCGAAGCTTTCTTT
CASSDQTGGLEAFF
>TRBV10-1|once|.|TRBJ2-2
TGCGCCAGCAGTGAGTCGAGGGGGTACACCGGGGAGCTGTTTTTT
CASSESRGYTGELFF
>TRBV20-1|.|.|TRBJ2-1
TGCAGTGTCCGACGGGAATCGCAGTTCTTC
CSVRRESQFF
>TRBV29-1|.|.|TRBJ2-7
TGCAGCGTTGGGAAGGTTGGACAGTCCTACGAGCAGTACTTC
CSVGKVGQSYEQYF
>TRBV19|.|TRBD1|TRBJ1-2
TGTGCCAGTAGTATAGGGACAGGACTTGGCTATGGCTACACCTTC
CASSIGTGLGYGYTF
>TRBV5-8|.|.|TRBJ1-2
TGTGCCAGCAGCGTGGGGGCGGGGATAATCTATGGCTACACCTTC
CASSVGAGIIYGYTF
>TRBV9|.|TRBD1|TRBJ1-5
TGTGCCAGCAGCCTCGGGACAGGGCAGGCTCAGCCCCAGCATTTT
CASSLGTGQAQPQHF
>TRBV4-1|.|.|TRBJ1-6
TGCGCCAGCAGCCAATTTTTAGGGGTTAATTCACCCCTCCACTTT
CASSQFLGVNSPLHF
>TRBV2|.|TRBD1|TRBJ1-5
TGTGCCAGCGGTGGGACAGGGGAGCAGCCCCAGCATTTT
CASGGTGEQPQHF
>TRBV5-1|.|TRBD1|TRBJ2-3
TGCGCCAGCAGCGTGGACAGGGTATCGACAGATACGCAGTATTTT
CASSVDRVSTDTQYF
>TRBV7-8|.|.|TRBJ1-6
TGTGCCAGCAGCCCCACGGGTTCACCCCTCCACTTT
CASSPTGSPLHF
>TRBV5-5|.|TRBD1|TRBJ1-1
TGTGCCAGCAGCACCGGGACAGGGAACACTGAAGCTTTCTTT
CASSTGTGNTEAFF
>TRBV30|.|.|TRBJ1-2
TGTGCCTGGAGTACAGGAAGGATAAGCTACACCTTC
CAWSTGRISYTF
>TRBV24-1|.|TRBD1|TRBJ2-3
TGTGCCACCAGCCCGACAGGGGCAGGAACAGATACGCAGTATTTT
CATSPTGAGTDTQYF
>TRBV7-8|.|TRBD1|TRBJ2-7
TGTGCCAGCAGCTTAGTATCCCGGACAGGGTACCCCTACGAGCAGTACTTC
CASSLVSRTGYPYEQYF
>TRBV30|.|.|TRBJ1-1
TGTGCCTGGGCGCAGGGCCCCACTGAAGCTTTCTTT
CAWAQGPTEAFF
>TRBV13|.|TRBD2|TRBJ2-3
TGTGCCAGCAGCTTAGCTGCGGGACTAGCGGGGGGAGAGACGCAGTATTTT
CASSLAAGLAGGETQYF
>TRBV5-4|.|.|TRBJ2-4
TGTGCCAGCAGCACCGAGGGAACCAAAAACATTCAGTACTTC
CASSTEGTKNIQYF
>TRBV20-1|.|.|TRBJ2-7
TGCAGTGCGGCCTTCGAGCGGGAGCAGTACTTC
CSAAFEREQYF
>TRBV5-1|.|TRBD1|TRBJ2-7
TGCGCCAGCAGCGCCGACAGGGTCGCCTACGAGCAGTACTTC
CASSADRVAYEQYF
>TRBV25-1|.|.|TRBJ1-1
TGTGCCAGCAGTGAGAGAGCTTTCTTT
CASSERAFF
>TRBV3-1/TRBV3-2|.|TRBD2|TRBJ2-5
TGTGCCAGCACCTCGCGGACTAGAGGAGAGACCCAGTACTTC
CASTSRTRGETQYF
>TRBV7-8|.|TRBD1|TRBJ2-1
TGTGCCAGCAGCCCCTCGAGGGGGCCCTACAATGAGCAGTTCTTC
CASSPSRGPYNEQFF
>TRBV2|.|TRBD2|TRBJ2-3
TGTGCCAGCAAAATTCGAACCGGGAGGAGCACAGATACGCAGTATTTT
CASKIRTGRSTDTQYF
>TRBV7-3|.|.|TRBJ2-2
TGTGCCAGCAGCTCCTCAGCGGGGGAGCTGTTTTTT
CASSSSAGELFF
>TRBV27|.|TRBD1|TRBJ2-7
TGTGCCAGCAGTATGACAGGGGGCTGGGGCGAGCAGTACTTC
CASSMTGGWGEQYF
>TRBV7-2|.|.|TRBJ1-2
TGTGCCAGCAGCTTAAACCAGGGTGTAGGGGGCTACACCTTC
CASSLNQGVGGYTF
>TRBV29-1|.|TRBD1|TRBJ1-2
TGCAGCGCCCGGACAGGGATTAACTATGGCTACACCTTC
CSARTGINYGYTF
>TRBV7-9|.|.|TRBJ1-3
TGTGCCAGCAGAGCCCGATTTGGGGGGAGCTCTGGAAACACCATATATTTT
CASRARFGGSSGNTIYF
>TRBV3-1/TRBV3-2|.|TRBD2|TRBJ2-7
TGTGCCAGCAGCCAGAGGGGGACTAGCCGGCTTGCCTACGAGCAGTACTTC
CASSQRGTSRLAYEQYF
>TRBV13|.|TRBD1|TRBJ1-2
TGTGCCAGCAGCTTGGGCGACAGGGCCGAAACTAACTATGGCTACACCTTC
CASSLGDRAETNYGYTF
>TRBV30|.|.|TRBJ1-5
TGTGCCTGGAGTGTAACGACAGTCAATCAGCCCCAGCATTTT
CAWSVTTVNQPQHF
>TRBV7-9|.|.|TRBJ1-2
TGTGCCAGCAGCCTCCCGGGCGGGGTGGGCTACACCTTC
CASSLPGGVGYTF
>TRBV6-1|.|.|TRBJ2-2
TGTGCCAGCAGTGCGACCCAGGGTACCCGATTGAGAGGGGAGCTGTTTTTT
CASSATQGTRLRGELFF
>TRBV2|.|.|TRBJ2-5
TGTGCCAGCCTTGGGCTTTTAGAGACCCAGTACTTC
CASLGLLETQYF
>TRBV27|.|.|TRBJ2-7
TGTGCCAGCAGTTTACTGGGTGGAGACGAGCAGTACTTC
CASSLLGGDEQYF
>TRBV5-4|.|TRBD1|TRBJ2-6
TGTGCCAGCAGGAACAGGGGATTCTCTGGGGCCAACGTCCTGACTTTC
CASRNRGFSGANVLTF
>TRBV25-1|.|TRBD1|TRBJ1-2
TGTGCCAGCAGTGCCGACAGGGGGCGCGGCTATGGCTACACCTTC
CASSADRGRGYGYTF
>TRBV29-1|.|.|TRBJ2-1
TGCAGCGTCCGGCGGTTCAATGAGCAGTTCTTC
CSVRRFNEQFF
>TRBV5-1|.|.|TRBJ2-3
TGCGCCAGCAGCGACCATACAGGGCCAGATACGCAGTATTTT
CASSDHTGPDTQYF
>TRBV7-9|.|.|TRBJ1-2
TGTGCCAGCAGCTTAGTTTGGGACAAGGCCTCCTATGGCTACACCTTC
CASSLVWDKASYGYTF
>TRBV7-6|.|TRBD1|TRBJ2-7
TGTGCCAGCAGCCTAGTGGGGACAGCCTCCGAGCAGTACTTC
CASSLVGTASEQYF
>TRBV2|.|.|TRBJ1-1
TGTGCCAGCAGTCAGGGTATGAACACTGAAGCTTTCTTT
CASSQGMNTEAFF
>TRBV11-2|.|.|TRBJ1-1
TGTGCCAGCAGTTCCGGGGTGGGTGAAGCTTTCTTT
CASSSGVGEAFF
>TRBV6-5|.|TRBD1|TRBJ1-1
TGTGCCAGCAGTTACGCGACAGGGAGGACTGAAGCTTTCTTT
CASSYATGRTEAFF
>TRBV6-5|.|TRBD1|TRBJ1-2
TGTGCCAGCAGTCTAACAGGGGACTATGGCTACACCTTC
CASSLTGDYGYTF
>TRBV19|once|.|TRBJ1-2
TGTGCCAGTAGTTTCCTCTATGGCTACACCTTC
CASSFLYGYTF
>TRBV7-8|.|TRBD1|TRBJ2-5
TGTGCCAGCAGCACCACGACAGGGGGCCCAGAGACCCAGTACTTC
CASSTTTGGPETQYF
>TRBV30|.|.|TRBJ2-3
TGTGCCTGGACAGGTCCCACAGATACGCAGTATTTT
CAWTGPTDTQYF
>TRBV19|once|.|TRBJ1-1
TGTGCCAGTAGTAAGGGACACGCTTCTGAAGCTTTCTTT
CASSKGHASEAFF
>TRBV7-2|.|TRBD2|TRBJ2-5
TGTGCCAGCAGCTTCTGGCGGGGGCAAGAGACCCAGTACTTC
CASSFWRGQETQYF
>TRBV18|.|.|TRBJ1-3
TGTGCCAGCTCACCACAGGGGGCTGGAAACACCATATATTTT
CASSPQGAGNTIYF
>TRBV19|once|.|TRBJ2-5
TGTGCCAGTAGTATGGTAACAGGGCGAGAGACCCAGTACTTC
CASSMVTGRETQYF
>TRBV7-2|.|.|TRBJ1-5
TGTGCCAGCAGCTTAGCTGGCGGGTTCAGTCAGCCCCAGCATTTT
CASSLAGGFSQPQHF
>TRBV2|.|TRBD2|TRBJ2-5
TGTGCCAGCAGTGAAGAGGGAGGGGAGACCCAGTACTTC
CASSEEGGETQYF
>TRBV3-1/TRBV3-2|few|TRBD1|TRBJ1-1
TGTGCCAGCAGCCAAGGTACAGGGGGGAACACTGAAGCTTTCTTT
CASSQGTGGNTEAFF